The T cell receptor (beta chain) described here comes from a study of blood T cell repertoires in COVID-19. Whole-study context: From the United States, Italy and Spain came samples of acute and convalescent COVID-19. PBMCs, B-cell-depleted T cells, or T cells were the source of the cDNA or gDNA that made up the material.

V lost 3 bases to trimming and J lost 10 bases, with 18 bases between them. CDR3 length equals 14 residues. The germline V gene has CDR1 MNHEY and CDR2 SMNVEV (reference sequence). This clone was seen a single time. Per the original data handling: Quantification of nucleated cells was approximated via reference gene primer amplification. Data came from immunoSEQ multiplex PCR; TCRdb stores just in-frame clones and leaves some out. From that table come the V and J calls and clone size; the DNA was used to work out D and trimming. Among 150,000 or so clones listed, approximately 90% were seen once. The Seattle patients joined while their infection was active and were tracked longitudinally afterward.

This chain connects TRBV27 to TRBJ1-1; possibly TRBD1 for D (6 bases). The receptor was derived from a man between 18 and 35 years old with COVID-19, enrolled during active disease. The sample taken for sequencing was peripheral blood. The CDR3 loop reads CASSFQRDNSGAFF. The DNA of the CDR3 is TGTGCCAGCAGTTTCCAAAGGGACAATTCCGGAGCTTTCTTT.